This T cell receptor (beta chain) was retrieved from a study of shared clonotypes between healthy human individuals. The overall study: CD8 memory received one plate per donor, CD8 naive two, CD4 memory three and CD4 naive three. Whole-study findings and limits: Limitation of the genetic and exposure-history diversity represented came from the few donors. Relative to their counterparts shared across all four donors, non-shared clonotypes exhibited diminished generation probabilities.

Sequenced by immunoSEQ multiplex PCR; TCRdb stores in-frame clones only, minus some. The repertoire consists of some 740,000 clones, with roughly 92% occurring once and the leading ten covering nearly 25%. This CDR3 is 15 amino acids long. Trimming removed 0 bases from V and 2 bases from J, with 10 bases in between. Germline loops: CDR1 MNHEY, CDR2 SVGAGI. Selected positively for CCR7 and CD45RO-negative, naive CD8 cells excluded terminally differentiated effector memory CD45RA+ cells. The donors were all Caucasian adults (living in Nashville, Tennessee). In the case of this clone: Its antigen remains unknown.

Specimen: naive CD8+ T cells sorted from blood. The genes are TRBV6-5 and TRBJ2-5; D call uncertain. The receptor's source is a man aged 25-40 years in good health. The DNA of the CDR3 is TGTGCCAGCAGTTACTCGATCCCGAGACAAGAGACCCAGTACTTC. This sequence encodes CASSYSIPRQETQYF.